The 6 T cell receptor beta chains below were found in one sample sequenced in a study of human T cells and chemical hapten exposure. TCRdb re-called the RACE reads with MiXCR, one entry per CDR3 protein. This sample carries under 200,000 distinct CDR3 sequences, roughly 15% of them seen once, and the ten largest clones take about 1.7%. Sample time point: patch test 1, 2 weeks after DPC sensitization. Treatment described: therapeutic diphenylcyclopropenone sensitization with weekly scalp DPC. The sequencing here drew on whole blood, taken in connection with sensitization to the hapten diphenylcyclopropenone (DPC). These receptors all come from a woman under 40 with alopecia areata. Some clones in this sample may be carry-over from other donors' samples.

This clonotype was seen a handful of times. V usage is TRBV3-1 and J usage is TRBJ2-1, with TRBD2 as a possible D gene (6 bases). This CDR3 contains 14 residues. Germline V lookup: CDR1 LGHDT, CDR2 YNNKEL (reference sequence). Trimming cost V 6 bases and J 1 base, with 10 bases left between them. The CDR3 is CASSVRESYNEQFF. DNA of the CDR3: TGTGCCAGCAGTGTCCGGGAGTCCTACAATGAGCAGTTCTTC.

In this sample, this clonotype turned up a few times. The chain joins TRBV5-4 to TRBJ2-3; D possibly corresponds to TRBD2 (5 bases). The germline gives CDR1 SGHNT, CDR2 YYREEE (reference sequence). Trimming cost V 2 bases and J 4 bases, with 8 bases left between them. CDR3 size: 13 residues. The CDR3 DNA reads TGTGCCAGCAGCTTTGAGGGTGCAGATACGCAGTATTTT. Translated: CASSFEGADTQYF.

The gene calls are TRBV7-8 and TRBJ2-7; the match to TRBD2 covers 12 bases. The germline gives CDR1 SGHVS, CDR2 FQNEAQ. V shed 4 bases and J 2 bases; nucleotides not matched to a gene: 12. The CDR3 has 18 amino acids. CDR3 in DNA: TGTGCCAGCAGCTGGGGACTAGCGGGTGCCATAAGAACCTACGAGCAGTACTTC. Amino acid sequence: CASSWGLAGAIRTYEQYF.

This clonotype came up a few times. The rearrangement uses TRBV6-1 and TRBJ2-5; 9 positions agree with TRBD2. Per germline, CDR1 MNHNS and CDR2 SASEGT. With 1 base clipped from V and 1 base from J, the junction kept 10 bases outside the gene matches. The CDR3 length is 18 residues. The DNA of the CDR3 is TGTGCCAGCAGTGAAGGGACTAGCGTGTATGGGCTCCAAGAGACCCAGTACTTC. Its protein product is CASSEGTSVYGLQETQYF.

This chain joins TRBV12-3 or TRBV12-4 and TRBJ2-1; 9 bases are shared with TRBD2. V lost 1 base and J lost 10; bases outside the gene matches: 8. The CDR3 consists of 15 residues. The CDR3 sequence: CASSLVAGGQREQFF. In DNA, the CDR3 is TGTGCCAGCAGTTTAGTGGCGGGGGGGCAGAGGGAGCAGTTCTTC.

V and J are TRBV6-1 and TRBJ1-6, with 8 bases fitting TRBD1. CDR1 and CDR2 (germline): MNHNS, SASEGT. CDR3 length equals 14 residues. The ends lost 4 bases at V and 6 bases at J; junction bases unmatched: 2. The CDR3 region has the DNA TGTGCCAGCAGTGCAGACAGGGGTAATTCACCCCTCCACTTT. Its translation is CASSADRGNSPLHF.